This entry describes one T cell receptor beta chain. The table came from immunoSEQ multiplex PCR; TCRdb's copy has only in-frame clones and leaves some out. The sample lists tens of thousands of clones, roughly 84% occurring once. The data are from a study of OX40 agonist ivuxolimab in advanced cancers. Looking at the study overall: Dose-escalation patients were diagnosed with hepatocellular carcinoma, melanoma, renal cell cancer or head and neck cancer.

Trimming pared 4 bases from V and 6 bases from J, leaving 14 bases between. The germline CDR1 and CDR2 sequences are SGHRS and YFSETQ. The CDR3 has 14 amino acids. The sequences come from CD4+ or CD8+ T cells sorted from blood, collected in a trial of the OX40 agonist ivuxolimab. This clonotype was sampled from an adult with an advanced solid tumor such as melanoma, head and neck, liver or kidney cancer. The chain carries TRBV5-1 and TRBJ1-5; D may be TRBD1 (5 bases). The CDR3 loop is CASSLQGESQPQHF. The CDR3 DNA reads as TGCGCCAGCAGCCTCCAGGGAGAGAGTCAGCCCCAGCATTTT.